This TCR beta chain was recovered during a study of blood T cell repertoires in COVID-19. The CDR3 runs 15 residues. Trimming cost V 5 bases and J 1 base, with 14 bases left between them. CDR1 MDHEN and CDR2 SYDVKM come from the germline V gene. Method: immunoSEQ multiplex PCR; TCRdb's copy keeps in-frame clones and lacks some. The table lists roughly 170,000 clones, approximately 87% of them singletons. Specimen: peripheral blood. The clonotype comes from a man in his 70s with active or convalescent COVID-19. This rearrangement joins TRBV28 to TRBJ1-2; no clear D gene. DNA for the CDR3: TGTGCCAGCAGTGCCCTGCACGCCGGTAACTATGGCTACACCTTC. Translating gives CASSALHAGNYGYTF.